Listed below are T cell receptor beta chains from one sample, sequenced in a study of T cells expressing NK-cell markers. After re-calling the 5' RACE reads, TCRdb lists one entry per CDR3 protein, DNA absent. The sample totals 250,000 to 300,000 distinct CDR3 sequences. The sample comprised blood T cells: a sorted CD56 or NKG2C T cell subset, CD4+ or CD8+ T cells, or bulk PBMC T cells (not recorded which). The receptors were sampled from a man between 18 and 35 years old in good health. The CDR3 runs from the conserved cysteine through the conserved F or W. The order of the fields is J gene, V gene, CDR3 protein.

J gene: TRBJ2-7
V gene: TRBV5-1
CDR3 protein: CASSLWQNYEQYF

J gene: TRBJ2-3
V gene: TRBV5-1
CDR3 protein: CASRNQPSGSTDTQYF

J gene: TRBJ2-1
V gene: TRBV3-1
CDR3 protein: CASSQDGLKANEQFF

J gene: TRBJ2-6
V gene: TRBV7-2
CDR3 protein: CASSIPQGAGANVLTF

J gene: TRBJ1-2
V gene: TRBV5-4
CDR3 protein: CASSGLGPGEVGYTF

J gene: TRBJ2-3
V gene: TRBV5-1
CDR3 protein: CASSPGASTSTDTQYF

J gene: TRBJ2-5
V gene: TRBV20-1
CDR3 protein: CSAPTSGRAGETQYF

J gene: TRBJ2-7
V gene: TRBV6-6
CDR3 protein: CASSYMGGGQYF

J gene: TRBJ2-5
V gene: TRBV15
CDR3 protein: CATSRRSGRRSRETQYF

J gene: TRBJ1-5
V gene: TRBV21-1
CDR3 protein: CASSKDIGQPQHF

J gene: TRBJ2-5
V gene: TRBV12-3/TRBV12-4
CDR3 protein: CASSLFNQETQYF

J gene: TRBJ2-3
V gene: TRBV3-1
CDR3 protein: CASSRSSGLTDTQYF

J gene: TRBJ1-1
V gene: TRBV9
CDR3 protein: CASSVGQSMNTEAFF

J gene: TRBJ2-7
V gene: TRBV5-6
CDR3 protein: CASSLRAGNTYEQYF

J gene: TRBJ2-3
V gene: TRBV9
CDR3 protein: CASSGLLAGVSNTQYF

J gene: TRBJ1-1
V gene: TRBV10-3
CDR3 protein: CAISIAQGHTEAFF

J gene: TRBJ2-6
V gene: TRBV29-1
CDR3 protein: CSVEGTASSGANVLTF

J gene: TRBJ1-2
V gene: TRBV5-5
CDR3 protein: CASSLGGEGYGYTF

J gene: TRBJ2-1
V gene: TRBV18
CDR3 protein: CASSPRTGGGGYNEQFF

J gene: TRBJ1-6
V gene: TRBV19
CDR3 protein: CASSMGRNSPLHF

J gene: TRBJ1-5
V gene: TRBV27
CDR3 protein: CASSSGTRRNQPQHF